This record covers a single T cell receptor (beta chain). Its antigen is not known. Some clones are missing from TCRdb's copy, which holds only in-frame ones; the method was immunoSEQ multiplex PCR. The table includes about 46,000 clones, roughly 88% detected once. This sample was included in a study of OX40 agonist ivuxolimab in advanced cancers. Overall study results and limits: Partly responding patients at 0.1-3.0 mg/kg showed some of the smallest clonal expansion.

This TCR derives from an adult with an advanced solid tumor such as melanoma, head and neck, liver or kidney cancer. The sequencing used CD4+ or CD8+ T cells sorted from blood, collected in a trial of the OX40 agonist ivuxolimab.

CDR3 amino acids: CASSFLGSEAFF. The CDR3 nucleotides read TGTGCCAGCAGCTTTCTCGGTTCGGAAGCTTTCTTT. The genes are TRBV7-2 and TRBJ1-1; D gene uncertain. CDR1 is SGHTA and CDR2 is FQGNSA in the germline V gene. Trimming pared 3 bases from V and 8 bases from J, leaving 10 bases between. This CDR3 is 12 amino acids long.